This TCR beta chain was recovered during a study of OX40 agonist ivuxolimab in advanced cancers. The study in broad terms: Ivuxolimab was an agonistic, fully human IgG2 monoclonal antibody directed against OX40 (CD134), a costimulatory receptor. The point of sequencing TCRbeta in the periphery was to test whether ivuxolimab changed TCR sequence diversity and drove clonal T-cell expansion. Partial responses occurred in three dose-escalation patients, of whom one had hepatocellular carcinoma and two had cutaneous melanoma. A male proportion of about 79% and a mean age of 60 years, ranging from 23 to 79, were recorded for the dose-escalation cohort. Intravenous ivuxolimab was administered to patients every 2 weeks at six dose levels: 0.01, 0.1, 0.3, 1.5, 3 and 10 mg/kg. Of the 50 to 55 patients in dose escalation, some 20 had hepatocellular carcinoma, some 15 had melanoma, 9 had renal cell carcinoma and 9 had head and neck cancer. The paper describes the monotherapy dose-escalation part (N of about 57 patients) of the phase I trial of ivuxolimab. Prior anti-PD-1, anti-PD-L1 or anti-CTLA-4 therapy was permitted, and checkpoint inhibitors had been received by roughly two fifths of dose-escalation patients.

Broader findings and caveats from the paper: In partial responders in the 0.1-3.0 mg/kg groups, normalized peripheral clonal expansion was found to be among the lowest, especially among CD8+ T cells. Low levels of normalized T-cell clonal expansion were also seen in some patients who did not respond. Clonal expansion of both CD4+ and CD8+ blood T cells was observed from baseline to week 6 at doses 0.1 to 3.0 mg/kg. After ivuxolimab, CD8+ T cells had more expanded clones than CD4+ T cells on average. The antigen specificity of the peripheral T cells that underwent clonal expansion was not determined.

On this clone itself: The target of this receptor is not known. No clone much larger than this one lies a single base away; base qualities are absent.

Patients with autoimmune disease history or receiving systemic immunosuppression were excluded from the trial. Peripheral blood for TCR sequencing was collected from all dose cohorts at baseline, on cycle 4 day 1, and on cycle 7 day 1. Samples were obtained from an open-label, multicenter, first-in-human phase I dose-escalation trial of ivuxolimab. Adults with locally advanced or metastatic head and neck squamous cell, hepatocellular, melanoma or renal cell carcinoma were enrolled in the trial. CD4+ and CD8+ T cells were sorted separately from peripheral blood before TCR sequencing. Genomic DNA was isolated from the sorted cells so that the TCRbeta CDR3 region could be sequenced. The immunoSEQ Assay was used to sequence the TCRbeta CDR3 regions. TCRdb took over this immuneACCESS table, retaining in-frame rearrangements with V and J assigned. Such tables are incomplete; in checked studies, under half of the missing clones stem from an unresolved V gene, and the remainder is unexplained. The sample table contains 70,000 to 75,000 clones; only one count was recorded for approximately 86% of them. 5.5% to 6% of the sample is in the top ten clones.

Spanning cysteine to phenylalanine, the CDR3 consists of 16 amino acids. Only the CDR3 DNA is retained, 48 bases long and in frame from the first base. Germline trimming amounts to 5 bases on V and 6 bases on J, with 12 as the count of junction bases outside the gene matches. The germline V gene yields MRHNA for CDR1 and SNTAGT for CDR2. The chain links TRBV6-4 with TRBJ2-3, with 9 bases matching TRBD2. Here the sequenced sample was CD4+ or CD8+ T cells sorted from blood, taken in a trial of the OX40 agonist ivuxolimab. This TCR came from an adult with an advanced solid tumor such as melanoma, head and neck, liver or kidney cancer. The DNA is as follows: TGTGCCAGCAGTATAGGGCTAGCGGGAATGTCGGATACGCAGTATTTT. The translation is CASSIGLAGMSDTQYF.